These 23 T cell receptor beta chains were all obtained from the same sample, sequenced in a study of shared T cell receptors in the human thymus. Here immunoSEQ multiplex PCR was the method, and the copy in TCRdb shows in-frame clones only, minus some. The repertoire holds about 660,000 clones, with about 89% as singletons. The same sample was also used in a study of human thymus T cells.

The sequenced sample was thymocytes. Source of these receptors: a boy in the first two years of life with a congenital heart defect.

The J gene is TRBJ1-1, the V gene TRBV19; D is ambiguous. Per germline, CDR1 LNHDA and CDR2 SQIVND (reference sequence). This CDR3 has 14 amino acids. V lost 7 bases and J lost 4, with 16 bases in between. Written as DNA, the CDR3 is TGTGCCAGTAAGGAGGAGGAAGGGAGCACTGAAGCTTTCTTT. Its translation: CASKEEEGSTEAFF.

This sequence joins TRBV6-6 and TRBJ2-1; 7 positions agree with TRBD2. Germline values: CDR1 MNHNY, CDR2 SVGAGI (reference sequence). This CDR3 is built from 14 residues. V dropped 5 bases and J dropped 8; count of bases not matched to a gene: 9. This CDR3 is CASSGAGTRDEQFF. The CDR3 DNA is TGTGCCAGCAGTGGAGCGGGGACGAGGGATGAGCAGTTCTTC.

This chain uses TRBV28 with TRBJ2-2, with D possibly matching TRBD1 (5 bases). Between the trimmed V and J ends, which lost 10 bases and 1 base, there was a span of 16 bases. The germline gives CDR1 MDHEN, CDR2 SYDVKM. CDR3 length: 15 residues. Written as DNA, the CDR3 is TGTGCCACCTCCAGACTTAGGGGGAACACCGGGGAGCTGTTTTTT. It translates to CATSRLRGNTGELFF.

The chain is built from TRBV5-1 and TRBJ2-3; no clear D. Germline V gene lookup returns CDR1 SGHRS and CDR2 YFSETQ. The CDR3 extends over 16 amino acids. Trimming shortened V by 1 base and J by 4 bases, and 16 bases separated the two germline ends. The CDR3 nucleotides read TGCGCCAGCAGCTTGTCCGTCGGGTCCAACCCAGATACGCAGTATTTT. This translates into CASSLSVGSNPDTQYF. The variable domain in full, completed from reference TRBV5-1 and TRBJ2-3, reads KAGVTQTPRYLIKTRGQQVTLSCSPISGHRSVSWYQQTPGQGLQFLFEYFSETQRNKGNFPGRFSGRQFSNSRSEMNVSTLELGDSALYLCASSLSVGSNPDTQYFGPGTRLTVL.

This clone was seen only a few times. J is TRBJ2-7 and V is TRBV28, with 10 bases aligning to TRBD2. CDR1 is MDHEN, CDR2 SYDVKM, per germline. V trimming: 6 bases; J trimming: 4 bases; junction bases outside the gene matches: 9. CDR3 size: 15 residues. CDR3 DNA: TGTGCCAGCAGGGCGGGACTAGCGCCCATTTACGAGCAGTACTTC. It codes for CASRAGLAPIYEQYF.

The V and J genes are TRBV28 and TRBJ2-1, with 10 bases lining up with TRBD2. Germline V gene data show CDR1 as MDHEN and CDR2 as SYDVKM. This CDR3 has 16 residues. Trimming took 6 bases from V and 0 from J; bases not matched to a gene: 5. CDR3 in amino acids: CASSQTSGFSYNEQFF. The CDR3, as DNA: TGTGCCAGCAGCCAGACTAGCGGGTTCTCCTACAATGAGCAGTTCTTC.

The gene calls are TRBV4-1 and TRBJ2-7; 7 nucleotides line up with TRBD1. This CDR3 spans 15 amino acids. CDR1 and CDR2 from the germline V gene are MGHRA and YSYEKL. The V and J ends lost 4 bases and 2 bases, in that order; junction bases with no gene match: 8. CDR3 amino acids: CASSRTTGQTYEQYF. The CDR3 nucleotides read TGCGCCAGCAGCCGAACAACGGGACAGACCTACGAGCAGTACTTC.

The chain recombines TRBV30 with TRBJ1-2, with 7 bases aligning to TRBD1. CDR1 GTSNPN and CDR2 SVGIG come from the germline V gene (reference sequence). The V segment lost 2 bases and the J segment 3 bases; nucleotides outside the gene matches: 9. CDR3 size: 15 residues. The CDR3 sequence: CAWSPKTGSHYGYTF. In DNA, the CDR3 is TGTGCCTGGAGTCCCAAGACAGGGTCCCACTATGGCTACACCTTC.

This chain uses TRBV4-3 with TRBJ2-1; 8 nucleotides agree with TRBD2. CDR3 length: 19 amino acids. CDR1 and CDR2 from the germline V gene are LGHNA and YSLEER. V shed 0 bases and J 1 base; nucleotides not matched to a gene: 11. The CDR3 loop is CASSQDRGKRETSYNEQFF. CDR3 coding DNA: TGCGCCAGCAGCCAAGATAGGGGTAAGCGGGAGACTTCCTACAATGAGCAGTTCTTC.

This clone was detected once. This rearrangement joins TRBV6-1 to TRBJ2-1; 7 nucleotides match TRBD2. This CDR3 comprises 14 residues. Germline-derived CDR1 and CDR2 are MNHNS and SASEGT. V gave up 8 bases and J gave up 2 bases; unmatched junction bases: 6. This CDR3 is CASQSGGTYNEQFF. The DNA of the CDR3 is TGTGCCAGCCAATCGGGGGGAACCTACAATGAGCAGTTCTTC.

The chain is built from TRBV29-1 and TRBJ1-5; 7 positions match TRBD1. With V trimmed by 6 bases and J by 2 bases, 7 bases remained unmatched. Per germline, CDR1 SQVTM and CDR2 ANQGSEA. This CDR3 has 14 amino acids. The CDR3 nucleotides read TGCAGCGTCGCAATCGACAGGGGCAATCAGCCCCAGCATTTT. It specifies CSVAIDRGNQPQHF. Filled out from reference TRBV29-1 and TRBJ1-5, the complete variable domain reads SAVISQKPSRDICQRGTSLTIQCQVDSQVTMMFWYRQQPGQSLTLIATANQGSEATYESGFVIDKFPISRPNLTFSTLTVSNMSPEDSSIYLCSVAIDRGNQPQHFGDGTRLSIL.

The V and J genes are TRBV29-1 and TRBJ1-1; 7 bases fit TRBD1. CDR3 length equals 12 residues. The ends lost 4 bases at V and 2 bases at J; junction bases unmatched: 1. Germline lookup yields CDR1 SQVTM and CDR2 ANQGSEA. Written as DNA, the CDR3 is TGCAGCGTTGGGACAGGAAACACTGAAGCTTTCTTT. It codes for CSVGTGNTEAFF.

The V call is TRBV28, the J call TRBJ1-2; perhaps TRBD1 as D (5 bases). The CDR3 totals 14 residues. The V gene lost 3 bases and the J gene lost 4 bases, with 12 bases spanning the gap. CDR1 is MDHEN, CDR2 SYDVKM, per germline. CDR3 sequence (DNA): TGTGCCAGCAGTTTGGGTGCAGGGCTCTATGGCTACACCTTC. This encodes CASSLGAGLYGYTF.

The V gene is TRBV5-1, the J gene TRBJ2-7; D gene ambiguous. Germline-derived CDR1 and CDR2 are SGHRS and YFSETQ. The CDR3 contains 13 residues. Trimming cost V 5 bases and J 5 bases, with 14 bases left between them. The CDR3 coding sequence is TGCGCCAGCAGTCCCAGTTCAGACAACGAGCAGTACTTC. Protein sequence: CASSPSSDNEQYF.

The V and J genes are TRBV4-3 and TRBJ2-3, with TRBD2 matching over 7 bases. J lost 0 bases, V lost 4 bases, and 10 bases had no gene match. The length of the CDR3 is 17 residues. Germline CDR1 is LGHNA and CDR2 is YSLEER. CDR3 protein: CASSPREEDASTDTQYF. In nucleotides, the CDR3 is TGCGCCAGCAGCCCACGGGAGGAGGACGCTAGCACAGATACGCAGTATTTT.

V usage is TRBV28 and J usage is TRBJ2-5, with 7 bases identical to TRBD1. The ends lost 6 bases at V and 10 bases at J; junction bases unmatched: 20. CDR1 MDHEN and CDR2 SYDVKM come from the germline V gene. This CDR3 spans 16 amino acids. CDR3 sequence: CASSLRGPDPQGGQYF. The CDR3 DNA sequence: TGTGCCAGCAGCTTAAGGGGGCCTGACCCCCAAGGAGGCCAGTACTTC. The full variable domain, rest sourced from reference TRBV28 and TRBJ2-5, is DVKVTQSSRYLVKRTGEKVFLECVQDMDHENMFWYRQDPGLGLRLIYFSYDVKMKEKGDIPEGYSVSREKKERFSLILESASTNQTSMYLCASSLRGPDPQGGQYFGPGTRLLVL.

This rearrangement joins TRBV14 to TRBJ1-2; 7 nucleotides align to TRBD1. V was clipped by 4 bases and J by 8 bases; unmatched bases: 4. CDR1 and CDR2 (germline): SGHDN, FVKESK. The CDR3 loop spans 12 amino acids. The chain's CDR3 is CASSRETGGYTF. The CDR3 DNA is TGTGCCAGCAGCCGCGAGACAGGGGGCTACACCTTC.

The chain employs TRBV11-2 and TRBJ1-4; D uncertain. V lost 1 base and J lost 3, with 15 bases in between. This CDR3 is built from 17 residues. The germline V gene has CDR1 SGHAT and CDR2 FQNNGV. The CDR3 here is CASSLGQASCPNEKLFF. CDR3 sequence (DNA): TGTGCCAGCAGCTTAGGGCAGGCGTCTTGTCCTAATGAAAAACTGTTTTTT.

The chain couples TRBV6-1 to TRBJ2-5; 7 positions match TRBD2. With 4 bases clipped from V and 0 bases from J, the junction kept 8 bases outside the gene matches. Germline values: CDR1 MNHNS, CDR2 SASEGT. This CDR3 has 16 amino acids. The CDR3 region is CASSGSRGGYQETQYF. In nucleotides, the CDR3 is TGTGCCAGCAGTGGCTCCCGGGGAGGGTACCAAGAGACCCAGTACTTC.

V and J are TRBV27 and TRBJ1-6, with 7 bases fitting TRBD1. The CDR3 runs to 13 residues. Germline assignment: CDR1 MNHEY and CDR2 SMNVEV (reference sequence). J was trimmed by 10 bases and V by 6 bases; bases with no gene match: 6. CDR3 sequence: CASRTAGGSPLHF. CDR3 coding DNA: TGTGCCAGCAGAACTGCAGGGGGATCACCCCTCCACTTT.

The CDR3 DNA is TGTGCCAGCAGCGTACGGGACAGGGTGGGGGGCTCGGGCTACGAGCAGTACTTC. Translating it yields CASSVRDRVGGSGYEQYF. This sequence joins TRBV9 and TRBJ2-7; TRBD1 matches at 9 bases. This CDR3 spans 18 amino acids. V shed 1 base and J 3 bases; nucleotides not matched to a gene: 14. The germline gives CDR1 SGDLS, CDR2 YYNGEE.

The chain links TRBV2 to TRBJ1-4; TRBD1 is a possible D gene (6 bases). V was clipped by 6 bases and J by 6 bases, with 17 bases between them. Germline-derived CDR1 and CDR2 are SNHLY and FYNNEI. The CDR3 length is 15 residues. In nucleotides, the CDR3 is TGTGCCAGCAGCCTGGGGACAAAGAAGCATGAAAAACTGTTTTTT. Protein sequence: CASSLGTKKHEKLFF.

The chain combines TRBV18 with TRBJ1-4; 7 bases line up with TRBD1. The CDR3 covers 16 residues. Germline V CDR1 and CDR2: KGHSH, LQKENI. J lost 2 bases, V lost 8 bases, and 11 bases had no gene match. DNA of the CDR3: TGTGCCAGCACCGAGGCCTTACAGGGGACTAATGAAAAACTGTTTTTT. It codes for CASTEALQGTNEKLFF.